One T cell receptor (beta chain) is described in this entry. This entry belongs to a study of T cell responses to AZD1222 COVID-19 vaccine. Second doses were pooled across both intervals (about 4 or about 12 weeks). Germline V gives CDR1 MDHEN, CDR2 SYDVKM. The ends lost 6 bases at V and 6 bases at J; junction bases unmatched: 3. This CDR3 is built from 14 residues. Clones were read by immunoSEQ multiplex PCR, and TCRdb kept only the in-frame ones, dropping some. The sample holds about 66,000 clones, 60% to 85% seen once. The TCR comes from an adult who received the AZD1222 COVID-19 vaccine. The V gene is TRBV28, the J gene TRBJ2-2; 11 bases fit TRBD2. Sequenced material: peripheral blood, taken 28 days after the second AZD1222 dose. In nucleotides, the CDR3 is TGTGCCAGCAGCACTAGCGGGGGATCCGGGGAGCTGTTTTTT. Its translation is CASSTSGGSGELFF.